Below, one T cell receptor beta chain is given with its context. The antigen is unknown. CDR1 is SQVTM and CDR2 is ANQGSEA in the germline V gene. CDR3 size: 14 residues. The V and J ends lost 4 bases and 1 base respectively, with 12 bases between them. The sample comes from a study of CD8 T cells in ankylosing spondylitis. Findings of the study overall: Relatively scarce in peripheral blood, disease-linked clones were CD8+. Significant enrichment of disease-linked clones was reportedly seen in matched ankylosing spondylitis synovial fluid. Past research had described some motif variants in reactive arthritis synovial fluid and blood. Typical of ankylosing spondylitis blood, it appeared, was a TCR beta motif of roughly eight highly homologous variants.

The authors made TCR beta libraries by quantitative 5'-RACE with molecular barcodes. Each CDR3 protein gets one entry after TCRdb re-called the 5' RACE reads with MiXCR. The repertoire holds about 420,000 distinct CDR3 sequences, approximately 20% seen once, with around 17% in the top ten. The rearrangement links TRBV29-1 to TRBJ2-3; D is possibly TRBD2 (6 bases). Input material: blood, either unsorted or a sorted T cell fraction (not recorded which). This sequence was found in a male donor with ankylosing spondylitis. CDR3 DNA: TGCAGCGTTGCTGGGGCTAGCGGCACAGATACGCAGTATTTT. Protein: CSVAGASGTDTQYF.